The 31 T cell receptor beta chains listed next were all sequenced from one sample in a study of cytomegalovirus exposure and HLA in healthy donors. PCR was performed using 60 Vbeta and 13 Jbeta primers. Using immunoSEQ multiplex PCR, the repertoire was profiled, and TCRdb retains in-frame clones only, with some absent. The profile shows 170,000 or so clones, 65% to 80% of them singletons. Specimen: PBMCs. Receptors originate from a woman aged 45-65 years in good health and CMV-seropositive.

The rearrangement uses TRBV2 and TRBJ1-3; 8 bases match TRBD1. CDR3 size: 14 residues. Looked up from germline, CDR1 is SNHLY and CDR2 is FYNNEI. After removal of 6 bases from V and 5 bases from J, the junction contained 6 bases not matched to a gene. DNA of the CDR3: TGTGCCAGCAGGGGGACAGGCCACCGAAACACCATATATTTT. This sequence encodes CASRGTGHRNTIYF.

The chain combines TRBV2 with TRBJ2-7; D may be TRBD1 (7 bases). Germline lookup yields CDR1 SNHLY and CDR2 FYNNEI. V was pared by 7 bases and J by 2 bases, with 18 bases between. There are 15 residues in the CDR3. Here the CDR3 reads CASNPDREVPYEQYF. The CDR3 DNA follows: TGTGCCAGCAACCCCGACAGGGAGGTACCCTACGAGCAGTACTTC. Supplemented by reference TRBV2 and TRBJ2-7, the full variable domain reads EPEVTQTPSHQVTQMGQEVILRCVPISNHLYFYWYRQILGQKVEFLVSFYNNEISEKSEIFDDQFSVERPDGSNFTLKIRSTKLEDSAMYFCASNPDREVPYEQYFGPGTRLTVT.

Details on this clone: One end of the junction fails to match germline, which may point to a read error. V is TRBV28 and J is TRBJ2-7, with 7 bases fitting TRBD2. Germline V gives CDR1 MDHEN, CDR2 SYDVKM. This CDR3 is built from 16 residues. For the CDR3, the DNA is TGTGCCAGCAGTTTATATTTAACTAGCGCCGACTACGCGCAGTACTTC. Protein sequence: CASSLYLTSADYAQYF.

Only a few counts were recorded for this clone. The chain uses TRBV7-2 and TRBJ2-1; tentatively, D is TRBD2 (7 bases). The CDR3 covers 15 residues. From germline, CDR1 is SGHTA and CDR2 FQGNSA. Trimming removed 2 bases at V and 5 bases at J, with 13 bases between. In nucleotides, the CDR3 is TGTGCCAGCAGCTTAAGGGGGACTACACACAATGAGCAGTTCTTC. Translation gives CASSLRGTTHNEQFF.

The J gene is TRBJ2-7, the V gene TRBV25-1, with 9 bases lining up with TRBD1. This CDR3 has 15 residues. Germline trimming cut 6 bases from V and 6 bases from J; bases unmatched to any gene: 12. In germline, CDR1 is MGHDK, CDR2 SYGVNS. The CDR3 DNA reads TGTGCCAGCAGGACGTCGGGACAGGGTCTTCCCGAGCAGTACTTC. This codes for CASRTSGQGLPEQYF.

The chain links TRBV2 to TRBJ2-7; D gene uncertain. Trimming shortened V by 7 bases and J by 5 bases, and 15 bases separated the two germline ends. In germline, CDR1 is SNHLY, CDR2 FYNNEI. The CDR3 spans 13 residues. The CDR3 is CASIQDTFNEQYF. The DNA for the CDR3 is TGTGCCAGCATCCAAGACACATTTAACGAGCAGTACTTC.

The J gene is TRBJ2-1, the V gene TRBV6-1, with D perhaps matching TRBD2 (6 bases). The germline V and J ends were trimmed by 6 bases and 4 bases, with 10 bases remaining between them. This CDR3 is built from 13 residues. CDR1 and CDR2 from the germline V gene are MNHNS and SASEGT. This CDR3 reads CASRGTGYNEQFF. Written as DNA, the CDR3 is TGTGCCAGCAGGGGGACTGGATACAATGAGCAGTTCTTC.

The rearrangement uses TRBV7-2 and TRBJ1-1; 9 bases map to TRBD1. The germline V gene has CDR1 SGHTA and CDR2 FQGNSA. This CDR3 is 13 amino acids long. With V trimmed by 9 bases and J by 7 bases, 9 bases remained unmatched. Written as DNA, the CDR3 is TGTGCCAGTGGGACAGGGCGGGTAGGTGAAGCTTTCTTT. This sequence encodes CASGTGRVGEAFF.

CDR3 amino acids: CASSADSSDQPQHF. The CDR3 DNA reads TGTGCCAGCAGCGCCGACAGCAGTGATCAGCCCCAGCATTTT. The V gene is TRBV9, the J gene TRBJ1-5, with D tentatively TRBD1 (5 bases). Germline V gene data show CDR1 as SGDLS and CDR2 as YYNGEE. V was clipped by 3 bases and J by 5 bases, with 12 bases between them. This CDR3 is 14 amino acids long.

CDR3 DNA: TGTGCCAGCAGCCAAGATACACAAGATACGCAGTATTTT. Amino acid sequence: CASSQDTQDTQYF. V is TRBV14 and J is TRBJ2-3; D is ambiguous. Germline CDR1 and CDR2: SGHDN and FVKESK. The V and J ends lost 0 bases and 5 bases respectively, with 6 bases between them. There are 13 residues in the CDR3.

The genes are TRBV7-9 and TRBJ1-3; unclear D gene. Germline V gene sequence: CDR1 SEHNR, CDR2 FQNEAQ (reference sequence). Trimming removed 3 bases from V and 0 bases from J, with 12 bases in between. CDR3 length: 16 amino acids. CDR3 residues: CASSLGGLASGNTIYF. The CDR3 bases are TGTGCCAGCAGCTTGGGAGGACTGGCCTCTGGAAACACCATATATTTT.

The V and J genes are TRBV19 and TRBJ2-1, with 11 bases identical to TRBD2. Germline assignment: CDR1 LNHDA and CDR2 SQIVND (reference sequence). Trimming at V came to 6 bases and at J to 7 bases, leaving 8 bases not matched to a gene. CDR3 length equals 15 residues. The CDR3 sequence is CASSVSGGAGNEQFF. CDR3 DNA: TGTGCCAGTAGCGTTAGCGGGGGGGCCGGTAATGAGCAGTTCTTC.

The chain uses TRBV4-2 and TRBJ2-6, with 9 bases lining up with TRBD1. This CDR3 spans 18 amino acids. The V segment lost 0 bases and the J segment 2 bases; nucleotides outside the gene matches: 5. Looked up from germline, CDR1 is LGHNA and CDR2 is YNFKEQ. The CDR3 coding sequence is TGTGCCAGCAGCCAAGATGCACAGGGGGCCCCTGGGGCCAACGTCCTGACTTTC. Translating it yields CASSQDAQGAPGANVLTF.

The DNA of the CDR3 is TGCAGCGCGACTCTGATACGAGAGCAGTACTTC. It yields the protein CSATLIREQYF. V is TRBV29-1 and J is TRBJ2-7, with D uncertain. This CDR3 has 11 amino acids. The ends were cut back, 7 bases at V and 7 bases at J, with 14 bases in the middle. Germline lookup yields CDR1 SQVTM and CDR2 ANQGSEA.

The V gene is TRBV19, the J gene TRBJ2-6, with 8 bases lining up with TRBD1. The V and J ends lost 8 bases and 0 bases, in that order; junction bases with no gene match: 9. The CDR3 has 17 amino acids. CDR1 is LNHDA, CDR2 SQIVND, per germline (reference sequence). The CDR3 protein is CASREGQALSGANVLTF. The CDR3 coding sequence is TGTGCCAGTCGCGAGGGACAGGCCCTCTCTGGGGCCAACGTCCTGACTTTC. Full variable domain (missing parts from reference TRBV19 and TRBJ2-6): DGGITQSPKYLFRKEGQNVTLSCEQNLNHDAMYWYRQDPGQGLRLIYYSQIVNDFQKGDIAEGYSVSREKKESFPLTVTSAQKNPTAFYLCASREGQALSGANVLTFGAGSRLTVL.

This clone was recorded only once. The chain combines TRBV5-6 with TRBJ2-7; 8 nucleotides line up with TRBD1. Germline lookup yields CDR1 SGHDT and CDR2 YYEEEE. The CDR3 length is 15 residues. V gave up 0 bases and J gave up 2 bases; unmatched junction bases: 4. For the CDR3, the DNA is TGTGCCAGCAGCTTGGCGCAGGGGGCCGCCTACGAGCAGTACTTC. Residues: CASSLAQGAAYEQYF. The entire variable domain, with the rest obtained from reference TRBV5-6 and TRBJ2-7, is as follows: DAGVTQSPTHLIKTRGQQVTLRCSPKSGHDTVSWYQQALGQGPQFIFQYYEEEERQRGNFPDRFSGHQFPNYSSELNVNALLLGDSALYLCASSLAQGAAYEQYFGPGTRLTVT.

The V call is TRBV7-9, the J call TRBJ2-7; 8 positions agree with TRBD1. CDR3 size: 18 residues. The germline gives CDR1 SEHNR, CDR2 FQNEAQ (reference sequence). Unmatched junction bases numbered 13, after V lost 0 bases and J lost 3 bases. DNA for the CDR3: TGTGCCAGCAGCTTAGCGCTCCAATCGGGACAGGAGGACTACGAGCAGTACTTC. This sequence encodes CASSLALQSGQEDYEQYF.

The rearrangement uses TRBV15 and TRBJ1-2; 8 bases map to TRBD1. The germline V gene encodes CDR1 LNHNV and CDR2 YYDKDF (reference sequence). The J segment lost 6 bases and the V segment lost 6 bases, leaving 6 bases of the junction unmatched. The CDR3 covers 13 residues. This chain's CDR3 is CATSTTGGDGYTF. The CDR3 region has the DNA TGTGCCACCAGTACCACAGGGGGAGATGGCTACACCTTC.

The J gene is TRBJ1-3, the V gene TRBV28; no reliable D call. The CDR3 has 15 amino acids. Trimming removed 5 bases from V and 4 bases from J, with 15 bases in between. The V gene's germline CDR1 is MDHEN and CDR2 SYDVKM. DNA of the CDR3: TGTGCCAGCAGTCTCCTTCGTATGGCAGGAAACACCATATATTTT. Its translation: CASSLLRMAGNTIYF.

The chain combines TRBV15 with TRBJ1-3; D is unresolved. The length of the CDR3 is 15 residues. CDR1 LNHNV and CDR2 YYDKDF come from the germline V gene (reference sequence). V dropped 0 bases and J dropped 3 bases, with 9 bases sitting between them. The CDR3 region is CATSRDRGFGNTIYF. The CDR3 DNA reads as TGTGCCACCAGCAGAGATCGGGGTTTTGGAAACACCATATATTTT.

The chain links TRBV30 to TRBJ1-5, with D possibly being TRBD1 (6 bases). V dropped 0 bases and J dropped 6 bases, with 15 bases sitting between them. This CDR3 comprises 15 residues. In germline, CDR1 is GTSNPN, CDR2 SVGIG (reference sequence). The CDR3 nucleotides read TGTGCCTGGAGTGTACGGGGGGCGCCTGGTCAGCCCCAGCATTTT. Residues: CAWSVRGAPGQPQHF.

The V and J genes are TRBV9 and TRBJ2-6; perhaps TRBD2 as D (6 bases). Germline V gene lookup returns CDR1 SGDLS and CDR2 YYNGEE. This CDR3 region has 16 residues. Deletions cut 4 bases from V and 1 base from J, with 12 bases between. The CDR3 region has the DNA TGTGCCAGCAGCCCGCGGGGTGGGTCTGGGGCCAACGTCCTGACTTTC. The encoded protein is CASSPRGGSGANVLTF.

The chain couples TRBV5-1 to TRBJ1-1; D might be TRBD1 (6 bases). CDR3 length: 16 amino acids. V lost 4 bases to trimming and J lost 0 bases, with 16 bases between them. CDR1 is SGHRS, CDR2 YFSETQ, per germline. CDR3 DNA: TGCGCCAGCAGCCCCGGGGGGGGCAGCATGAACACTGAAGCTTTCTTT. Its translation is CASSPGGGSMNTEAFF. Together with reference TRBV5-1 and TRBJ1-1, the CDR3 gives the full variable domain: KAGVTQTPRYLIKTRGQQVTLSCSPISGHRSVSWYQQTPGQGLQFLFEYFSETQRNKGNFPGRFSGRQFSNSRSEMNVSTLELGDSALYLCASSPGGGSMNTEAFFGQGTRLTVV.

The chain is built from TRBV9 and TRBJ1-2; tentative D call: TRBD1 (5 bases). Trimming cost V 3 bases and J 5 bases, with 8 bases left between them. The CDR3 consists of 12 residues. Germline V lookup: CDR1 SGDLS, CDR2 YYNGEE. DNA of the CDR3: TGTGCCAGCAGCGGTCGGGGGTATGGCTACACCTTC. Translating it yields CASSGRGYGYTF.

V usage is TRBV6-1 and J usage is TRBJ2-3, with 14 bases identical to TRBD2. CDR3 length: 15 amino acids. Trimming took 6 bases from V and 4 from J; bases not matched to a gene: 3. Per the germline V gene, CDR1 is MNHNS and CDR2 is SASEGT. Here the CDR3 DNA reads TGTGCCAGCAGAGGGACTAGCGGGGGAGCAGATACGCAGTATTTT. Its protein is CASRGTSGGADTQYF.

This clone was recorded a few times. The rearrangement joins TRBV2 to TRBJ2-1, with 8 nucleotides matching TRBD2. The CDR3 runs 16 residues. Germline V gives CDR1 SNHLY, CDR2 FYNNEI. V shed 6 bases and J 5 bases; nucleotides not matched to a gene: 12. The CDR3 bases are TGTGCCAGCAGAGGTCTCGGGACTAGGTTAAACAATGAGCAGTTCTTC. Encoded protein: CASRGLGTRLNNEQFF. Variable domain in full (rest from reference TRBV2 and TRBJ2-1): EPEVTQTPSHQVTQMGQEVILRCVPISNHLYFYWYRQILGQKVEFLVSFYNNEISEKSEIFDDQFSVERPDGSNFTLKIRSTKLEDSAMYFCASRGLGTRLNNEQFFGPGTRLTVL.

V and J are TRBV6-5 and TRBJ1-1; TRBD1 is a possible D gene (6 bases). The CDR3 runs to 13 residues. Deletions cut 4 bases from V and 8 bases from J, with 14 bases between. Germline V gene data show CDR1 as MNHEY and CDR2 as SVGAGI. This chain's CDR3 is CASSFPDREEAFF. Here the CDR3 DNA reads TGTGCCAGCAGTTTCCCGGACAGAGAGGAAGCTTTCTTT.

As for this clone: The junction does not match germline at one end; this may be a read error. J is TRBJ2-7 and V is TRBV6-5, with TRBD1 matching 8 bases. Looked up from germline, CDR1 is MNHEY and CDR2 is SVGAGI. The CDR3 covers 14 residues. The CDR3 is CASSPGQADYQQYF. The CDR3 nucleotides are TGTGCCAGCAGTCCGGGACAGGCTGACTACCAGCAGTACTTC.

The V and J genes are TRBV2 and TRBJ1-6, with 8 bases lining up with TRBD1. Per germline, CDR1 SNHLY and CDR2 FYNNEI. The CDR3 sequence is 15 residues long. Trimming removed 4 bases from V and 6 bases from J; junction bases left unmatched: 5. The CDR3 DNA is TGTGCCAGCAGTGGGCAGGGGGCGTCTAATTCACCCCTCCACTTT. It specifies CASSGQGASNSPLHF.

V is TRBV6-1 and J is TRBJ2-3; the match to TRBD2 covers 13 bases. The CDR3 totals 14 residues. V lost 6 bases, J lost 6 bases, and 3 bases stayed unmatched. Germline values: CDR1 MNHNS, CDR2 SASEGT. CDR3 in DNA: TGTGCCAGCAGCGGACTAGCGGGAGTCGATACGCAGTATTTT. It encodes CASSGLAGVDTQYF.

The chain uses TRBV6-6 and TRBJ2-3, with D tentatively TRBD2 (5 bases). Trimming took 6 bases from V and 1 from J, leaving 8 bases between them. The CDR3 covers 13 residues. The V gene's germline CDR1 is MNHNY and CDR2 SVGAGI (reference sequence). Here the CDR3 reads CASSSGGTDTQYF. As DNA, the CDR3 is TGTGCCAGCAGCTCCGGGGGCACAGATACGCAGTATTTT.